The next 6 T cell receptor beta chains were all read from a single sample in a study of molecular identifiers for immune sequencing clone quantification (dated by TCRdb to the late 2010s). The library was obtained by PCR. The instrument was a NextSeq 500. TCRdb reran the public reads through fastp at Q25 and MiXCR, keeping productive beta chains. Every CDR3 protein is listed once, alongside the most common genes and DNA of its rows. A total of approximately 630,000 distinct CDR3 sequences appear in this sample, 25% of them only once. The ten largest clones add up to around 0.78% of the sample. The material sequenced was naive CD8+ T cells from blood, with Jurkat cell RNA spiked in. The cell subset or site label on this specimen signifies: FACS-sorted CD8+CD4-CCR7+CD45RA+ naive T cells. Receptors were obtained from a human donor in good health. Some libraries in this study had Jurkat cell RNA spiked in.

This clonotype was seen at least ten times. The V gene is TRBV25-1, the J gene TRBJ2-3; possible D gene TRBD2, 5 bases. The V gene's germline CDR1 is MGHDK and CDR2 SYGVNS. The CDR3 has 16 amino acids. V was pared by 1 base and J by 3 bases, with 14 bases between. The CDR3 coding sequence is TGTGCCAGCAGTGAATTGGTGGGAGCTGGGACAGATACGCAGTATTTT. Translated: CASSELVGAGTDTQYF.

The table lists this clonotype with many counts. The rearrangement uses TRBV12-3 or TRBV12-4 and TRBJ1-1; D is perhaps TRBD1 (6 bases). The CDR3 covers 13 residues. V lost 4 bases and J lost 4, with 10 bases in between. CDR3 residues: CASSYGQSTEAFF. The CDR3, as DNA: TGTGCCAGCAGTTACGGACAGAGCACTGAAGCTTTCTTT.

Worth noting for this clonotype: Just one base apart from a much larger clone, this may be a read error. J is TRBJ2-5 and V is TRBV29-1, with D unresolved. The CDR3 is 14 amino acids. CDR1 is SQVTM, CDR2 ANQGSEA, per germline. CDR3 DNA: TGCAGCGTTGTTGAGTTTGGGGTTCAAGAGACCCGGTACTTC. Its translation: CSVVEFGVQETRYF.

The chain has TRBV7-9 and TRBJ1-2; no clear D gene. Trimming took off 2 bases at V and 4 bases at J, with 11 bases between the two ends. Germline V gene lookup returns CDR1 SEHNR and CDR2 FQNEAQ (reference sequence). The CDR3 has 14 amino acids. The CDR3 DNA sequence: TGTGCCAGCAGCTTAAACCCAACTAGCTATGGCTACACCTTC. Translated: CASSLNPTSYGYTF. The complete variable domain, with remaining parts taken from reference TRBV7-9 and TRBJ1-2, reads DTGVSQNPRHKITKRGQNVTFRCDPISEHNRLYWYRQTLGQGPEFLTYFQNEAQLEKSRLLSDRFSAERPKGSFSTLEIQRTEQGDSAMYLCASSLNPTSYGYTFGSGTRLTVV.

This clonotype was detected a few times. The DNA for the CDR3 is TGTGCCAGCAGTGCCGTTGGAGGCGTAATCTATGGCTACACCTTC. This codes for CASSAVGGVIYGYTF. The V call is TRBV12-3 or TRBV12-4, the J call TRBJ1-2; D not resolved. This CDR3 comprises 15 residues. V gave up 5 bases and J gave up 4 bases, with 17 bases separating them.

This clonotype has more than one count but fewer than ten. This chain links TRBV6-5 with TRBJ1-1; D unclear. Germline V gene lookup returns CDR1 MNHEY and CDR2 SVGAGI. The CDR3 contains 15 residues. V lost 7 bases to trimming and J lost 5 bases, with 20 bases between them. CDR3 protein: CASIGVGFAGTEAFF. For the CDR3, the DNA is TGTGCCAGCATCGGGGTAGGGTTTGCTGGGACTGAAGCTTTCTTT.